This T cell receptor (beta chain) was identified during a study of radiation and T cells in renal cell carcinoma. Findings of the study overall: Top 100 clonotypes averaged about 54% in irradiated versus about 40% in nephrectomy-only tumors. Dominant CDR3 motifs were more common in irradiated tumors than controls. Sampling covered only 0.95 to 1 g of each tumor.

The germline V and J ends were trimmed by 1 base and 0 bases, with 7 bases remaining between them. Germline lookup yields CDR1 MGHDK and CDR2 SYGVNS. This CDR3 is 14 amino acids long. Using immunoSEQ multiplex PCR, the repertoire was profiled, and TCRdb retains in-frame clones only, with some absent. The sample holds some 20,000 clones, about 50% seen once. Stated treatment: 15 Gy SBRT to primary tumor, nephrectomy 4 weeks later. Nephrectomy followed 15 Gy stereotactic body radiation by 4 weeks. To note about this clone: Antigen: not known. Distinct nucleotide sequences in the sample also encode this CDR3.

This clonotype was obtained from a woman between 45 and 65 years old with renal cell carcinoma. This specimen consisted of tumor tissue, obtained from a patient whose treatment included radiotherapy and nephrectomy. This chain joins TRBV25-1 and TRBJ2-7; D unresolved. The CDR3 DNA reads TGTGCCAGCAGTGAATTGGGCAGCTCCTACGAGCAGTACTTC. It translates to CASSELGSSYEQYF.